One sample yielded the 24 T cell receptor beta chains listed below, sequenced in a study of beta chain features in type 1 diabetes. Findings of the study overall: Type 1 diabetes patients had moderately but significantly shorter TCRB CDR3s in all four CD4+ subsets.

These receptors' antigens are unknown. Of the isolated RNA, all was reverse transcribed, and so the sequenced material was expressed TCRB transcripts. The method was immunoSEQ multiplex PCR; TCRdb's version includes in-frame clones alone and lacks a portion of them. The data show about 700,000 clones, 10% to 15% seen once. The sequenced sample was naive CD4+ T cells from blood. The receptors here all came from a man between 18 and 35 years old with type 1 diabetes.

The table lists this clone with a few counts. V and J are TRBV6-5 and TRBJ2-7; 7 bases map to TRBD2. The CDR3 is 16 amino acids. J lost 0 bases, V lost 0 bases, and 5 bases had no gene match. Germline CDR1 is MNHEY and CDR2 is SVGAGI. Written as DNA, the CDR3 is TGTGCCAGCAGTTACTCGGCTAGCGGATACTCCTACGAGCAGTACTTC. Translated: CASSYSASGYSYEQYF.

In regard to this clone: This CDR3 is also generated by other DNA sequences in the sample. This rearrangement joins TRBV6-5 to TRBJ1-5; D is possibly TRBD1 (5 bases). The V and J ends lost 5 bases and 4 bases respectively, with 12 bases between them. The CDR3 contains 14 residues. Germline V gene data show CDR1 as MNHEY and CDR2 as SVGAGI. The CDR3 sequence is CASSPGQGNQPQHF. The CDR3 DNA is TGTGCCAGCAGTCCCGGGCAGGGAAATCAGCCCCAGCATTTT.

The gene calls are TRBV28 and TRBJ1-6; the D gene is possibly TRBD1 (6 bases). This CDR3 is 14 amino acids long. Germline V gene sequence: CDR1 MDHEN, CDR2 SYDVKM. Trimming cost V 6 bases and J 8 bases, with 14 bases left between them. This CDR3 is CASRLDRMDSPLHF. The CDR3 DNA reads as TGTGCCAGCAGACTAGACAGGATGGATTCACCCCTCCACTTT.

The chain employs TRBV2 and TRBJ1-1; the D is unclear. V gave up 2 bases and J gave up 4 bases, with 11 bases separating them. The CDR3 has 14 amino acids. CDR1 and CDR2 from the germline V gene are SNHLY and FYNNEI. CDR3 loop: CASSELGIGTEAFF. In DNA form, the CDR3 reads TGTGCCAGCAGTGAATTGGGGATTGGCACTGAAGCTTTCTTT.

This chain uses TRBV5-6 with TRBJ2-3; 8 bases line up with TRBD1. V shed 5 bases and J 4 bases; nucleotides not matched to a gene: 9. The CDR3 has 15 residues. Germline assignment: CDR1 SGHDT and CDR2 YYEEEE. The DNA of the CDR3 is TGTGCCAGCAGTTTCCTGGACAGGGAGGCAGATACGCAGTATTTT. It translates to CASSFLDREADTQYF. Combining the CDR3 with reference TRBV5-6 and TRBJ2-3 gives the whole variable domain DAGVTQSPTHLIKTRGQQVTLRCSPKSGHDTVSWYQQALGQGPQFIFQYYEEEERQRGNFPDRFSGHQFPNYSSELNVNALLLGDSALYLCASSFLDREADTQYFGPGTRLTVL.

This clone has more than one count but fewer than ten. The chain employs TRBV6-6 and TRBJ2-2; the D call may be TRBD1 or TRBD2 (6 bases each). Germline CDR1 is MNHNY and CDR2 is SVGAGI (reference sequence). The CDR3 totals 15 residues. Deletions cut 8 bases from V and 3 bases from J, with 16 bases between. The CDR3: CASGKGGRDTGELFF. The CDR3 region has the DNA TGTGCCAGCGGGAAGGGGGGAAGGGACACCGGGGAGCTGTTTTTT.

This clone was seen a few times. The J gene is TRBJ1-5, the V gene TRBV19; D ambiguous. The V gene's germline CDR1 is LNHDA and CDR2 SQIVND (reference sequence). The CDR3 is 14 residues long. Trimming removed 4 bases from V and 2 bases from J, with 9 bases in between. CDR3 sequence: CASSTVYGNQPQHF. In nucleotides, the CDR3 is TGTGCCAGTAGTACCGTATACGGCAATCAGCCCCAGCATTTT. Full variable domain (missing parts from reference TRBV19 and TRBJ1-5): DGGITQSPKYLFRKEGQNVTLSCEQNLNHDAMYWYRQDPGQGLRLIYYSQIVNDFQKGDIAEGYSVSREKKESFPLTVTSAQKNPTAFYLCASSTVYGNQPQHFGDGTRLSIL.

This clone was seen a few times. The rearrangement links TRBV6-5 to TRBJ2-4; 9 bases map to TRBD2. Looked up from germline, CDR1 is MNHEY and CDR2 is SVGAGI. This CDR3 region has 14 residues. V gave up 10 bases and J gave up 7 bases; unmatched junction bases: 11. CDR3 residues: CATRGGRGGNIQYF. CDR3 bases: TGTGCCACCCGCGGGGGGCGGGGGGGCAACATTCAGTACTTC.

This sequence joins TRBV21-1 and TRBJ2-5; the table's D call of TRBD1 was not tested on the DNA. TRBV21-1 is designated a pseudogene. CDR3 length: 16 residues. The CDR3 protein is CASSNEHRANEETQYF. The DNA for the CDR3 is TGTGCCAGCAGCAATGAACACAGGGCGAATGAAGAGACCCAGTACTTC.

This clone was detected only a few times. The rearrangement joins TRBV2 to TRBJ1-6, with TRBD1 matching 7 bases. The CDR3 has 15 amino acids. Germline CDR1 is SNHLY and CDR2 is FYNNEI. V was pared by 1 base and J by 7 bases, with 4 bases of the junction left unmatched. This CDR3 is CASSEVGQQNSPLHF. The CDR3 nucleotides are TGTGCCAGCAGTGAAGTGGGACAGCAGAATTCACCCCTCCACTTT.

V and J are TRBV5-4 and TRBJ2-3; 7 bases fit TRBD2. The CDR3 sequence is 13 residues long. Per germline, CDR1 SGHNT and CDR2 YYREEE (reference sequence). The V segment lost 5 bases and the J segment 11 bases; nucleotides outside the gene matches: 11. CDR3 residues: CASRPVGGSRQYF. In DNA, the CDR3 is TGTGCCAGCAGACCCGTCGGGGGGTCGAGGCAGTATTTT. Using reference TRBV5-4 and TRBJ2-3 for the parts outside the CDR3, the full variable domain is ETGVTQSPTHLIKTRGQQVTLRCSSQSGHNTVSWYQQALGQGPQFIFQYYREEENGRGNFPPRFSGLQFPNYSSELNVNALELDDSALYLCASRPVGGSRQYFGPGTRLTVL.

This clone was counted only a few times. The V gene is TRBV10-3, the J gene TRBJ1-1, with a weak D call TRBD1 (6 bases). Looked up from germline, CDR1 is ENHRY and CDR2 is SYGVKD. This CDR3 contains 13 residues. Trimming shortened V by 11 bases and J by 1 base, and 14 bases separated the two germline ends. DNA of the CDR3: TGTGCCCTCCGGCGACAGGAGAACACTGAAGCTTTCTTT. Translating it yields CALRRQENTEAFF.

This clone was counted a few times. This chain joins TRBV28 and TRBJ1-1, with D maybe TRBD1 (6 bases). The V end was cut by 5 bases, the J end by 1 base, with 11 bases between. This CDR3 has 14 amino acids. Germline loops: CDR1 MDHEN, CDR2 SYDVKM. CDR3 nucleotides: TGTGCCAGCAGTATCACGACAGGGAACACTGAAGCTTTCTTT. Translating gives CASSITTGNTEAFF.

A few counts support this clone. J is TRBJ2-2 and V is TRBV19; D is ambiguous. The CDR3 extends over 14 amino acids. Per germline, CDR1 LNHDA and CDR2 SQIVND (reference sequence). V was clipped by 6 bases and J by 7 bases, with 15 bases between them. In DNA form, the CDR3 reads TGTGCCAGTAGCGCGGTTAGTACGAGCGGGGAGCTGTTTTTT. It yields the protein CASSAVSTSGELFF.

The J gene is TRBJ2-3, the V gene TRBV7-7; 7 nucleotides agree with TRBD2. Germline loops: CDR1 SSHAT, CDR2 FNYEAQ (reference sequence). The CDR3 is made up of 14 amino acids. The CDR3 bases are TGTGCGGCCGGGAGGCGGGGAAGCACAGATACGCAGTATTTT. It codes for CAAGRRGSTDTQYF.

The V gene is TRBV7-8, the J gene TRBJ2-1, with TRBD2 as a possible D gene (6 bases). The CDR3 runs to 14 residues. V was pared by 4 bases and J by 10 bases, with 17 bases between. The germline V gene has CDR1 SGHVS and CDR2 FQNEAQ. The CDR3 region is CASSSDSLGGEQFF. The CDR3, as DNA: TGTGCCAGCAGCTCGGACTCTCTTGGAGGGGAGCAGTTCTTC.

The CDR3: CASSSRGAKNIQYF. CDR3 sequence (DNA): TGTGCCAGCAGCTCCAGGGGGGCCAAAAACATTCAGTACTTC. J is TRBJ2-4 and V is TRBV7-6; 7 bases agree with TRBD1. CDR1 and CDR2 from the germline V gene are SGHVS and FNYEAQ. V gave up 4 bases and J gave up 1 base; unmatched junction bases: 1. This CDR3 spans 14 amino acids.

The chain recombines TRBV7-3 with TRBJ1-5; D is uncertain. Germline V CDR1 and CDR2: SGHTA, FQGTGA. This CDR3 has 14 amino acids. V lost 3 bases, J lost 4 bases, and 10 bases lay in between. The chain's CDR3 is CASSFRPLNQPQHF. In DNA, the CDR3 is TGTGCCAGCAGCTTCCGGCCTCTAAATCAGCCCCAGCATTTT.

The chain recombines TRBV5-1 with TRBJ2-7; a weak D match, TRBD2 (5 bases). The CDR3 is 14 residues long. Germline-derived CDR1 and CDR2 are SGHRS and YFSETQ. V was cut by 5 bases and J by 1 base, with 13 bases left in between. CDR3 nucleotides: TGCGCCAGCAGGGTCGGGGATGATTCCTACGAGCAGTACTTC. It is translated as CASRVGDDSYEQYF.

The rearrangement links TRBV9 to TRBJ2-3; 9 bases align to TRBD2. This CDR3 comprises 14 residues. After removal of 6 bases from V and 2 bases from J, the junction contained 4 bases not matched to a gene. Germline V gives CDR1 SGDLS, CDR2 YYNGEE. This CDR3 is CASTGGGATDTQYF. The CDR3 DNA reads TGTGCCAGCACGGGCGGGGGGGCCACAGATACGCAGTATTTT.

This clone has just a few counts. The chain combines TRBV7-6 with TRBJ1-2, with 7 positions matching TRBD1. Germline V gives CDR1 SGHVS, CDR2 FNYEAQ. The CDR3 totals 14 residues. V shed 4 bases and J 8 bases; nucleotides not matched to a gene: 10. The CDR3 region is CASSSRQGPGGYTF. CDR3 coding DNA: TGTGCCAGCAGCTCGAGACAGGGTCCAGGCGGCTACACCTTC. Variable domain in full (rest from reference TRBV7-6 and TRBJ1-2): GAGVSQSPRYKVTKRGQDVALRCDPISGHVSLYWYRQALGQGPEFLTYFNYEAQQDKSGLPNDRFSAERPEGSISTLTIQRTEQRDSAMYRCASSSRQGPGGYTFGSGTRLTVV.

V gene TRBV7-3 combines with J gene TRBJ2-3, with 7 bases lining up with TRBD1. V trimming: 5 bases; J trimming: 0 bases; junction bases outside the gene matches: 11. CDR1 SGHTA and CDR2 FQGTGA come from the germline V gene. CDR3 length equals 17 residues. Here the CDR3 reads CASSPQAGTASTDTQYF. CDR3 coding DNA: TGTGCCAGCAGCCCCCAGGCCGGGACAGCGAGCACAGATACGCAGTATTTT.

The V and J genes are TRBV5-1 and TRBJ2-2; 7 bases are shared with TRBD1. V lost 4 bases to trimming and J lost 6 bases; unmatched junction nucleotides: 9. CDR1 SGHRS and CDR2 YFSETQ come from the germline V gene. CDR3 length equals 15 residues. The CDR3 reads CASSLRQGQPGELFF. The CDR3 DNA sequence: TGCGCCAGCAGCCTGAGACAGGGCCAGCCCGGGGAGCTGTTTTTT.

The chain is built from TRBV28 and TRBJ2-5; D possibly uses TRBD1 or TRBD2 (5 bases each). Trimming removed 1 base at V and 5 bases at J, with 14 bases between. CDR1 is MDHEN, CDR2 SYDVKM, per germline. The CDR3 runs to 15 residues. CDR3 amino acids: CASSLLGRDLETQYF. CDR3 nucleotide sequence: TGTGCCAGCAGTTTATTAGGCAGGGACCTGGAGACCCAGTACTTC.